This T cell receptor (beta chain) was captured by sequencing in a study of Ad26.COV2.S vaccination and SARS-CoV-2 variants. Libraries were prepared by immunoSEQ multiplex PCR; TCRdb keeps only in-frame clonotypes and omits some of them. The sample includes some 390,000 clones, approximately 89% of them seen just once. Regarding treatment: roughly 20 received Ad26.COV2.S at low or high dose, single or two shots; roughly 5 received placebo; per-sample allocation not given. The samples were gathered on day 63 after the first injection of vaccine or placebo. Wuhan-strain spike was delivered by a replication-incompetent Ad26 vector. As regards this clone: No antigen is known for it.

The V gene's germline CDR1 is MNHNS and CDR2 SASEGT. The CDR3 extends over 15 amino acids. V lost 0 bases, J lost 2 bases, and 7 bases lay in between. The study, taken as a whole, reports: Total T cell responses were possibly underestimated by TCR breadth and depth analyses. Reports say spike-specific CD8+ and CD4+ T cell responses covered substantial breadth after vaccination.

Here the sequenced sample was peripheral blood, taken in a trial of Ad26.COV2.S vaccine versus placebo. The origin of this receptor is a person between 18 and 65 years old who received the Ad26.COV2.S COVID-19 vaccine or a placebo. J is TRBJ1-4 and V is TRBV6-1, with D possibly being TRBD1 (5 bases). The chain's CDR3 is CASSEAGGTNEKLFF. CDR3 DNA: TGTGCCAGCAGTGAAGCGGGGGGGACTAATGAAAAACTGTTTTTT.